This T cell receptor (beta chain) was obtained from a study of type 1 regulatory T cells. Study overall: This in vitro CD4 product, T-allo10, is enriched for Tr1 cells and alloantigen-specific.

This clonotype has more than one count but fewer than ten. Deletions cut 0 bases from V and 6 bases from J, with 12 bases between. Germline-derived CDR1 and CDR2 are LGHDT and YNNKEL (reference sequence). The CDR3 runs 14 residues. TCRdb re-analysed the reads in MiXCR, keeping a single row per CDR3 protein. The data show 90,000 to 100,000 distinct CDR3 sequences, roughly 28% seen once. This sequence joins TRBV3-1 and TRBJ2-7; D may be TRBD2 (6 bases). Sequencing was performed on CD4+ T cells, either the whole sample or a sorted fraction (not recorded which). This receptor was obtained from a human donor in good health. The CDR3 is CASSQEAGSSEQYF. CDR3 coding DNA: TGTGCCAGCAGCCAAGAGGCGGGGAGCTCCGAGCAGTACTTC.